These 27 T cell receptor beta chains originate from one sample sequenced in a study of T cells in Graves' hyperthyroidism and ophthalmopathy. RNA transcripts served as the template for amplifying TCR beta CDR3 regions. First-round RT-PCR of the TCR CDR3 relied on the HTBI primer set. One entry per CDR3 protein, called by TCRdb with MiXCR from the multiplex PCR reads. There are about 640,000 distinct CDR3 sequences in the sample; around 20% occur only once, and roughly 30% lies in the top ten. Sequencing was carried out using blood. The receptor set was obtained from a man aged 25 to 40 with Graves' ophthalmopathy.

This chain links TRBV18 with TRBJ2-2; TRBD2 aligns across 9 bases. J was trimmed by 5 bases and V by 3 bases; bases with no gene match: 4. The CDR3 has 15 amino acids. CDR1 is KGHSH and CDR2 is LQKENI in the germline V gene. For the CDR3, the DNA is TGTGCCAGCTCACCTAGCGGGAGTGAAACCGGGGAGCTGTTTTTT. This sequence encodes CASSPSGSETGELFF.

In its sample, this clonotype was seen a few times. The V and J genes are TRBV4-1 and TRBJ2-1; TRBD2 might be the D (5 bases). The germline V gene has CDR1 MGHRA and CDR2 YSYEKL. This CDR3 spans 15 amino acids. The V end was cut by 0 bases, the J end by 8 bases, with 14 bases between. CDR3 sequence reads: CASSQDGLAWDEQFF. For the CDR3, the DNA is TGCGCCAGCAGCCAAGATGGGCTAGCCTGGGATGAGCAGTTCTTC.

This clonotype was found a few times. The CDR3 DNA is TGTGCCAGTACCGCCGGGACAGGGGGAAATTATGGCTACACCTTC. Its protein product is CASTAGTGGNYGYTF. This chain joins TRBV19 and TRBJ1-2; 11 bases agree with TRBD1. Unmatched junction bases numbered 9, after V lost 7 bases and J lost 5 bases. Germline V gene sequence: CDR1 LNHDA, CDR2 SQIVND (reference sequence). This CDR3 spans 15 amino acids.

The V call is TRBV7-8, the J call TRBJ2-1; TRBD2 matches 10 bases. Germline CDR1 is SGHVS and CDR2 is FQNEAQ. V was pared by 2 bases and J by 1 base, with 5 bases of the junction left unmatched. The CDR3 covers 17 residues. This chain's CDR3 is CASSLLAGVTSYNEQFF. In DNA form, the CDR3 reads TGTGCCAGCAGCTTACTAGCGGGAGTTACTTCCTACAATGAGCAGTTCTTC.

This clonotype was counted between two and nine times. This chain links TRBV5-6 with TRBJ1-2; a weak D match, TRBD1 (6 bases). Germline V gene data show CDR1 as SGHDT and CDR2 as YYEEEE. Deletions cut 5 bases from V and 7 bases from J, with 21 bases between. The CDR3 is 15 residues long. The CDR3 loop is CASRVTSGHLSGYTF. CDR3 bases: TGTGCCAGCAGGGTAACCTCGGGACACCTTTCTGGCTACACCTTC.

Remarks on this clonotype: Since a much larger clone is just one base distant, this may be a read error. The chain is built from TRBV4-2 and TRBJ1-1; D remains unclear. Germline loops: CDR1 LGHNA, CDR2 YNFKEQ. CDR3 size: 15 residues. Trimming removed 6 bases at V and 1 base at J, with 15 bases between. For the CDR3, the DNA is TGTGCCAGCAGTCCCCGGACCCCCGGGAACACTGAAGCTTTCTTT. Translating it yields CASSPRTPGNTEAFF.

Only a few counts were recorded for this clonotype. The V call is TRBV11-2, the J call TRBJ2-2; 10 nucleotides match TRBD2. V gave up 3 bases and J gave up 4 bases; unmatched junction bases: 14. Germline CDR1 and CDR2: SGHAT and FQNNGV. The length of the CDR3 is 19 residues. DNA for the CDR3: TGTGCCAGCAGCTTGGACAATGAAGCGGGAGGGCCCCTCACCGGGGAGCTGTTTTTT. It codes for CASSLDNEAGGPLTGELFF.

This clonotype was counted a few times. The chain is built from TRBV20-1 and TRBJ2-2; D call uncertain. The V end lost 5 bases, the J end lost 7 bases, and 20 bases lay between the germline ends. In germline, CDR1 is DFQATT, CDR2 SNEGSKA (reference sequence). This CDR3 has 15 amino acids. This CDR3 is CSASGPGMVGGELFF. The DNA for the CDR3 is TGCAGTGCTTCCGGGCCTGGGATGGTGGGCGGGGAGCTGTTTTTT.

The chain combines TRBV12-5 with TRBJ2-1; perhaps TRBD2 as D (6 bases). The ends were cut back, 3 bases at V and 0 bases at J, with 9 bases in the middle. This CDR3 region has 15 residues. Germline V gives CDR1 LGHNT, CDR2 FRNRAP. CDR3 region: CASGLGGNSYNEQFF. For the CDR3, the DNA is TGTGCTAGTGGTTTAGGCGGGAACTCCTACAATGAGCAGTTCTTC.

Many counts were recorded for this clonotype. J is TRBJ2-7 and V is TRBV11-2, with D maybe TRBD1 (5 bases). Germline V CDR1 and CDR2: SGHAT, FQNNGV. Trimming shortened V by 4 bases and J by 3 bases, and 19 bases separated the two germline ends. This CDR3 comprises 16 residues. CDR3 nucleotides: TGTGCCAGCAGCTCGTTGACAGTAAATAGGAACTACGAGCAGTACTTC. Translating it yields CASSSLTVNRNYEQYF.

J is TRBJ2-7 and V is TRBV28; tentatively, D is TRBD2 (6 bases). Germline lookup yields CDR1 MDHEN and CDR2 SYDVKM. V dropped 6 bases and J dropped 1 base, with 16 bases sitting between them. This CDR3 spans 15 amino acids. CDR3 coding DNA: TGTGCCAGCAGCCCTAGACTAGTGTCGTCCTACGAGCAGTACTTC. Protein: CASSPRLVSSYEQYF. Complete variable domain (other parts from reference TRBV28 and TRBJ2-7): DVKVTQSSRYLVKRTGEKVFLECVQDMDHENMFWYRQDPGLGLRLIYFSYDVKMKEKGDIPEGYSVSREKKERFSLILESASTNQTSMYLCASSPRLVSSYEQYFGPGTRLTVT.

The table lists this clonotype with a few counts. The chain recombines TRBV7-3 with TRBJ2-1, with TRBD2 as a possible D gene (6 bases). This CDR3 has 14 amino acids. V was clipped by 5 bases and J by 6 bases, with 14 bases between them. Germline V lookup: CDR1 SGHTA, CDR2 FQGTGA. CDR3 residues: CASSQVGSGNEQFF. The CDR3, as DNA: TGTGCCAGCAGCCAAGTCGGGAGTGGCAATGAGCAGTTCTTC.

This clonotype was counted between two and nine times. V and J are TRBV18 and TRBJ1-1; D is possibly TRBD1 (5 bases). CDR3 length: 13 residues. Germline loops: CDR1 KGHSH, CDR2 LQKENI. V dropped 6 bases and J dropped 6 bases, with 14 bases sitting between them. The CDR3 nucleotides read TGTGCCAGCTCGTCGGGGGTAGGCGCTGAAGCTTTCTTT. Translation: CASSSGVGAEAFF.

This clonotype was seen at least ten times. The chain links TRBV18 to TRBJ2-7, with 11 bases lining up with TRBD2. V dropped 0 bases and J dropped 2; count of bases not matched to a gene: 3. The germline gives CDR1 KGHSH, CDR2 LQKENI. This CDR3 spans 16 amino acids. The DNA of the CDR3 is TGTGCCAGCTCACCACCCGGGACTAGCGGCACCTACGAGCAGTACTTC. Translation: CASSPPGTSGTYEQYF.

For the CDR3, the DNA is TGCAGCGTTGAAGGCTTACTAGCGGGAGCCCCTTCCTACGAGCAGTACTTC. Its translation is CSVEGLLAGAPSYEQYF. The V and J genes are TRBV29-1 and TRBJ2-7, with 11 nucleotides matching TRBD2. The CDR3 runs to 17 residues. The germline CDR1 and CDR2 sequences are SQVTM and ANQGSEA. V lost 1 base, J lost 1 base, and 9 bases stayed unmatched.

This clonotype appeared a few times. V is TRBV30 and J is TRBJ1-1; D gene unclear. The germline V gene encodes CDR1 GTSNPN and CDR2 SVGIG (reference sequence). There are 15 residues in the CDR3. V gave up 1 base and J gave up 2 bases, with 14 bases separating them. The CDR3 coding sequence is TGTGCCTGGAGTGCAGAGATGACAACAAACACTGAAGCTTTCTTT. This gives the protein CAWSAEMTTNTEAFF.

The chain employs TRBV5-1 and TRBJ2-3; the match to TRBD2 covers 8 bases. The germline V gene has CDR1 SGHRS and CDR2 YFSETQ. The CDR3 loop spans 16 amino acids. Germline trimming cut 4 bases from V and 5 bases from J; bases unmatched to any gene: 12. CDR3 in amino acids: CASSRRGLAVKDTQYF. The CDR3 DNA is TGCGCCAGCAGCCGGCGAGGACTAGCAGTTAAAGATACGCAGTATTTT. The variable domain in full, completed from reference TRBV5-1 and TRBJ2-3, reads KAGVTQTPRYLIKTRGQQVTLSCSPISGHRSVSWYQQTPGQGLQFLFEYFSETQRNKGNFPGRFSGRQFSNSRSEMNVSTLELGDSALYLCASSRRGLAVKDTQYFGPGTRLTVL.

This clonotype showed up many times. The chain employs TRBV11-2 and TRBJ2-7; D is ambiguous. The germline V and J ends were trimmed by 7 bases and 3 bases, with 19 bases remaining between them. CDR1 and CDR2 from the germline V gene are SGHAT and FQNNGV. The CDR3 loop spans 15 amino acids. DNA of the CDR3: TGTGCCAGCATGGGGATTCAGGCGCCCCTCTACGAGCAGTACTTC. Protein product: CASMGIQAPLYEQYF.

This clonotype was seen ten or more times. The J gene is TRBJ2-5, the V gene TRBV7-2; TRBD2 aligns across 9 bases. The trim removed 4 bases at V and 5 bases at J, leaving 11 bases unmatched. The CDR3 is 16 residues long. Germline V CDR1 and CDR2: SGHTA, FQGNSA. The CDR3 DNA is TGTGCCAGCAGCTCCGAGGCAGCGGGAGGATTGGAGACCCAGTACTTC. Encoded protein: CASSSEAAGGLETQYF.

This clonotype has a single count. This chain joins TRBV18 and TRBJ2-1, with D maybe TRBD1 (5 bases). Trimming shortened V by 0 bases and J by 8 bases, and 8 bases separated the two germline ends. The CDR3 has 13 residues. Germline lookup yields CDR1 KGHSH and CDR2 LQKENI. This CDR3 reads CASSPPGVDEQFF. The DNA of the CDR3 is TGTGCCAGCTCACCACCAGGGGTCGATGAGCAGTTCTTC.

This clonotype was counted many times. This sequence joins TRBV7-3 and TRBJ2-1, with D unclear. The V gene's germline CDR1 is SGHTA and CDR2 FQGTGA. This CDR3 has 13 amino acids. V gave up 3 bases and J gave up 5 bases, with 8 bases separating them. CDR3 nucleotides: TGTGCCAGCAGCTTTTCCAGAGACAATGAGCAGTTCTTC. Translated: CASSFSRDNEQFF.

V usage is TRBV10-3 and J usage is TRBJ2-7; 8 bases match TRBD2. After removal of 6 bases from V and 2 bases from J, the junction contained 6 bases not matched to a gene. Looked up from germline, CDR1 is ENHRY and CDR2 is SYGVKD. The CDR3 contains 14 residues. The chain's CDR3 is CAIRTSGKTYEQYF. The CDR3 bases are TGTGCCATCAGAACTAGCGGCAAGACCTACGAGCAGTACTTC.

The CDR3 coding sequence is TGTGCCAGCAGCTGGCTCAGGGAAGCACAGACCCAGTACTTC. Amino acid sequence: CASSWLREAQTQYF. This chain links TRBV7-2 with TRBJ2-5; TRBD1 might be the D (5 bases). Germline CDR1 and CDR2: SGHTA and FQGNSA. This CDR3 spans 14 amino acids. Trimming cost V 4 bases and J 6 bases, with 15 bases left between them.

The table lists this clonotype with a few counts. This rearrangement joins TRBV7-2 to TRBJ2-2; 13 positions match TRBD2. J was trimmed by 5 bases and V by 4 bases; bases with no gene match: 10. CDR3 size: 18 residues. The germline CDR1 and CDR2 sequences are SGHTA and FQGNSA. For the CDR3, the DNA is TGTGCCAGCAGCTCCTACAGGACTAGCGGGAGCGGTACCGGGGAGCTGTTTTTT. This gives the protein CASSSYRTSGSGTGELFF.

This clonotype was counted ten times or more. This rearrangement joins TRBV28 to TRBJ1-2, with no clear D. Trimming left V 8 bases short and J 8 bases short, with 24 bases between. The CDR3 consists of 15 residues. The germline V gene has CDR1 MDHEN and CDR2 SYDVKM. This chain's CDR3 is CASGTITVRSHGYTF. CDR3 nucleotide sequence: TGTGCCAGCGGAACGATCACTGTTAGGTCGCACGGCTACACCTTC.

Comments on this clonotype: This may stem from a read error, because a much larger clone lies one nucleotide away. The chain recombines TRBV6-1 with TRBJ2-7, with D perhaps TRBD2 (6 bases). Trimming left V 6 bases short and J 1 base short, with 16 bases between. CDR1 and CDR2 from the germline V gene are MNHNS and SASEGT. The CDR3 has 15 amino acids. The CDR3 loop is CASSNGLTASYEQYF. The CDR3 region has the DNA TGTGCCAGCAGCAACGGACTAACGGCTTCCTACGAGCAGTACTTC.

The chain joins TRBV13 to TRBJ2-7; 8 positions agree with TRBD1. V lost 5 bases, J lost 0 bases, and 6 bases stayed unmatched. The CDR3 loop spans 15 amino acids. Germline-derived CDR1 and CDR2 are PRHDT and FYEKMQ (reference sequence). CDR3 coding DNA: TGTGCCAGCAGCCTGGACAGGGCCTTCTCCTACGAGCAGTACTTC. Encoded protein: CASSLDRAFSYEQYF.